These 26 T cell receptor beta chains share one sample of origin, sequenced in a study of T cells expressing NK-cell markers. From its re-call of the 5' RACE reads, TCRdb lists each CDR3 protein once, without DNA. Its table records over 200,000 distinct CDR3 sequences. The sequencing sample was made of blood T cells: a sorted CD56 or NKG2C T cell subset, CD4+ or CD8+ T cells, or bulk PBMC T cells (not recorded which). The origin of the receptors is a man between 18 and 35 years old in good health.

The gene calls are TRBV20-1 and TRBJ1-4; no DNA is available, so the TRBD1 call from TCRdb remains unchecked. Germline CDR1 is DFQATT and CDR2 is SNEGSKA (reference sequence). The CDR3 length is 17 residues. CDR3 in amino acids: CSARRPNRGKDDEKLFF.

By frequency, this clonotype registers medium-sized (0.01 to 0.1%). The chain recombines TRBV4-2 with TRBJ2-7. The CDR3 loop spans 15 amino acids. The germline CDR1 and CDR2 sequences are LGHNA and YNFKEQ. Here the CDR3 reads CASSQGLRGPYEQYF.

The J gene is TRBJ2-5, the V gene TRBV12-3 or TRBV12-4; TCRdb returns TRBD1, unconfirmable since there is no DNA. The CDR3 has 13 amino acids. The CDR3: CASSQWGGETQYF.

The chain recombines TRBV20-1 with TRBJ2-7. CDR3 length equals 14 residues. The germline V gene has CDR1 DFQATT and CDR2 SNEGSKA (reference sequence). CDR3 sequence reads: CSARAPRSSYEQYF.

CDR3: CASTPRALAEAFF. V usage is TRBV12-3 or TRBV12-4 and J usage is TRBJ1-1. The CDR3 contains 13 residues.

The CDR3 here is CAISESGLSEETQYF. V and J are TRBV10-3 and TRBJ2-5; TCRdb outputs TRBD2, but without DNA this stays unchecked. The CDR3 covers 15 residues. Looked up from germline, CDR1 is ENHRY and CDR2 is SYGVKD.

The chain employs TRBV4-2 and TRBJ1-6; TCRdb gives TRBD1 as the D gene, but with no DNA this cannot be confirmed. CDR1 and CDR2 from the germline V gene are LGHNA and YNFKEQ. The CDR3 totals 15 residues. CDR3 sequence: CASSQMGARNSPLHF.

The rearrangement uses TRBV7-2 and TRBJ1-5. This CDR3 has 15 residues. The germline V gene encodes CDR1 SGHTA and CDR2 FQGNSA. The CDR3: CASSLAGRAHQPQHF.

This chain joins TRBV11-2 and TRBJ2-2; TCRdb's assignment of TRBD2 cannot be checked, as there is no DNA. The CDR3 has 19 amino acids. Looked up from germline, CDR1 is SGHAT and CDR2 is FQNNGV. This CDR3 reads CASSLDRLAGGPNTGELFF.

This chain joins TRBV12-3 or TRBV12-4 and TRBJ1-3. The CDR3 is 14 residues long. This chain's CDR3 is CASSLDTSGNTIYF.

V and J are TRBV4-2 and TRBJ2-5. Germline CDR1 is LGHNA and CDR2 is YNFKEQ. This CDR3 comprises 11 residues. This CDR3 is CASRKGETQYF.

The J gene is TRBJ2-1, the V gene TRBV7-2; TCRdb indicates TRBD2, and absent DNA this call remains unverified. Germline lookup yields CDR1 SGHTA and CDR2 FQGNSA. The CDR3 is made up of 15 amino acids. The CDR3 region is CASSLEHGGFNEQFF.

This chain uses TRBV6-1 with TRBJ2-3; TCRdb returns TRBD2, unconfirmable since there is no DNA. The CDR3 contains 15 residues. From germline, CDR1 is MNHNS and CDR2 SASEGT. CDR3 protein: CASSLLGISTDTQYF.

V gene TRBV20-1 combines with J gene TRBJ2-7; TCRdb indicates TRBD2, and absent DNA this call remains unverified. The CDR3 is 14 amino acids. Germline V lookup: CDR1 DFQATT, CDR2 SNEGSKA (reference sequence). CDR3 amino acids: CSARGLINSYEQYF.

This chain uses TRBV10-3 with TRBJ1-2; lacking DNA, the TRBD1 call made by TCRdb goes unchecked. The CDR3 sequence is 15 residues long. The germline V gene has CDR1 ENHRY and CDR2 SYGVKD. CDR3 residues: CAISNDRASNYGYTF.

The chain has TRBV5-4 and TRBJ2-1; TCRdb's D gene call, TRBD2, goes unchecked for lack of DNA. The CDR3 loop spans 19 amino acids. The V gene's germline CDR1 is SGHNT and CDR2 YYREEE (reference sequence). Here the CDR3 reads CASSLVKLAGGPRNNEQFF.

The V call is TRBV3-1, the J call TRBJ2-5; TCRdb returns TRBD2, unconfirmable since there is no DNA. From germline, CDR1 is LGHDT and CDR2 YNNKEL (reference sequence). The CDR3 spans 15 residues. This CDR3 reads CASRSAGGRQETQYF.

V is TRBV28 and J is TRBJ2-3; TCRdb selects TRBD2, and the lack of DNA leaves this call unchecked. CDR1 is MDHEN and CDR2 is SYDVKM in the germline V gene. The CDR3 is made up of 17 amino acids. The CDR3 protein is CASSFGLAGGPTDTQYF.

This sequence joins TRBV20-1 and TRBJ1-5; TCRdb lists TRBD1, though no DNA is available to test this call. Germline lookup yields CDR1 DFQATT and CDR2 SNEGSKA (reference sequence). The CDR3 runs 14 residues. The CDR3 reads CSAPRDGSNQPQHF.

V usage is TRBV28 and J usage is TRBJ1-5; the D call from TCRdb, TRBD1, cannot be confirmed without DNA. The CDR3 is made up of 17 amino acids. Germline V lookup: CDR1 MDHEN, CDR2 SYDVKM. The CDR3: CASSRGPGQQSWQPQHF.

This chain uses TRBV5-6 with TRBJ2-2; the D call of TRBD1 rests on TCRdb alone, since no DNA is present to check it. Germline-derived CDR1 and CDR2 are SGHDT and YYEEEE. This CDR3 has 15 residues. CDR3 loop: CASSGDTQNTGELFF.

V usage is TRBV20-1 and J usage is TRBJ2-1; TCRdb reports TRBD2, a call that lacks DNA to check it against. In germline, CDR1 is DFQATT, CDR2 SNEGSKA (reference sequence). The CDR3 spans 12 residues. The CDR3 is CSARAPGLPRFF.

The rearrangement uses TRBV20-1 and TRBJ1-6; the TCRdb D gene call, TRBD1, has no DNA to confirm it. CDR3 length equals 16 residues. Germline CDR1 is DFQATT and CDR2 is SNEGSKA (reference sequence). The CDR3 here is CSAREQGVGGNSPLHF.

CDR3 protein: CASRSGNLGEQFF. The chain employs TRBV27 and TRBJ2-1. Germline CDR1 and CDR2: MNHEY and SMNVEV (reference sequence). CDR3 size: 13 residues.

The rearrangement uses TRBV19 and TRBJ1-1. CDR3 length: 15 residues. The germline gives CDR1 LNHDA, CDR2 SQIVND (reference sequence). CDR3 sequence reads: CASSIVGQENTEAFF. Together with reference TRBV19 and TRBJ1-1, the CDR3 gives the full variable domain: DGGITQSPKYLFRKEGQNVTLSCEQNLNHDAMYWYRQDPGQGLRLIYYSQIVNDFQKGDIAEGYSVSREKKESFPLTVTSAQKNPTAFYLCASSIVGQENTEAFFGQGTRLTVV.

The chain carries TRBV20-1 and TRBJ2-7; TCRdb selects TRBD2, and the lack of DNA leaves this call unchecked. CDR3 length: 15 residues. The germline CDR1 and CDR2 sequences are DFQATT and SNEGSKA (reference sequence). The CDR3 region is CSARDRTSGSHEQYF.